This TCR beta chain originates from a study of cytomegalovirus exposure and HLA in healthy donors. V lost 6 bases, J lost 3 bases, and 3 bases stayed unmatched. This CDR3 has 14 amino acids. CDR1 is SNHLY, CDR2 FYNNEI, per germline. The PCR made use of 60 Vbeta and 13 Jbeta primers. The table came from immunoSEQ multiplex PCR; TCRdb's copy has only in-frame clones and leaves some out. In the table there are approximately 110,000 clones, more than 65% of which are singletons. The chain employs TRBV2 and TRBJ1-2, with 11 bases that match TRBD1. The origin of this receptor is a human donor in good health. Sequencing was carried out using PBMCs. CDR3 coding DNA: TGTGCCAGCAGCCGGGACAGGGGGTACTATGGCTACACCTTC. Protein: CASSRDRGYYGYTF.